This T cell receptor (beta chain) was retrieved from a study of post-analysis software for immune sequencing data. In germline, CDR1 is SGDLS, CDR2 YYNGEE. V shed 0 bases and J shed 1 base, with 12 bases lying between them. The CDR3 loop spans 16 amino acids. Presence of unique molecular identifiers characterized the TCR beta cDNA libraries. Input of roughly 0.85 to 11 million T cells yielded around 460,000 cDNA molecules. In TCRdb, the PCR reads were re-called with MiXCR into one record per CDR3 protein. This table holds roughly 180,000 distinct CDR3 sequences, roughly 30% found once. General study points: Normalized Chao1 diversity in multiple sclerosis patients fell significantly below that of controls. Patients showed TRBV5-6, TRBV5-1 and TRBV20-1 among five TRBV segments more frequent than in controls.

In this sample, this clonotype turned up many times. Its matching antigen is unknown. The sequenced sample consisted of blood. This clonotype originated in a girl between 5 and 17 years old with multiple sclerosis. J is TRBJ2-3 and V is TRBV9; D call uncertain. The CDR3 is CASSVEPSVGTDTQYF. CDR3 nucleotide sequence: TGTGCCAGCAGCGTAGAACCTTCCGTGGGCACAGATACGCAGTATTTT.